The rows below give T cell receptor beta chains drawn from one sample of a study of CD8 T cells in ankylosing spondylitis. TCRdb analysed the 5' RACE reads with MiXCR anew, one entry per CDR3 protein. The data contain some 350,000 distinct CDR3 sequences, roughly 14% of them singletons. Source material: blood, either unsorted or a sorted T cell fraction (not recorded which). The receptors originated from a male donor with ankylosing spondylitis or in good health (not recorded which). Both conserved end residues are part of each CDR3. D genes are given only for firm matches. Only some rows state a clone size, as once, few, many or a class for expanded clones.

d_gene,abundance,j_gene,v_gene,len,CDR3nt,CDR3aa
TRBD1,few,TRBJ1-3,TRBV10-2,16,TGCGCCAGCAGCTGGGGACAGGCCGCGGCTGGAAACACCATATATTTT,CASSWGQAAAGNTIYF
.,.,TRBJ2-1,TRBV7-2,13,TGTGCCAGCAGCTTTGGGGGGACCTATGAGCAGTTCTTC,CASSFGGTYEQFF
TRBD2,few,TRBJ2-3,TRBV5-1,18,TGCGCCAGCGGCAAACTAGCGGGAGAGCCCTCCGCCCCGGGTACGCAGTATTTT,CASGKLAGEPSAPGTQYF
TRBD1,.,TRBJ1-1,TRBV5-1,14,TGCGCCAGCGGTCCTCAGGGGGTTGGGACTGAAGCTTTCTTT,CASGPQGVGTEAFF
.,.,TRBJ2-5,TRBV7-9,14,TGTGCCAGCAGCCCCTCTAGCGATCAAGAGACCCAGTACTTC,CASSPSSDQETQYF
.,few,TRBJ2-3,TRBV5-1,15,TGCGCCAGCAGCTTGGGGGCTAGGTCTGAGGGCACGCAGTATTTT,CASSLGARSEGTQYF
.,.,TRBJ2-5,TRBV6-2/TRBV6-3,14,TGTGCCAGCAGTCTTTCGCAGCCCCAAGAGACCCAGTACTTC,CASSLSQPQETQYF
.,few,TRBJ1-2,TRBV10-3,12,TGTGCCATCAGTGAGTCCAGAGAGAGCTACACCTTC,CAISESRESYTF
.,few,TRBJ1-1,TRBV20-1,12,TGCAGTGCTAGAGATCGGTTTCCGGCGGCTTTCTTT,CSARDRFPAAFF
.,few,TRBJ1-1,TRBV20-1,14,TGCAGTGCTAGAGACGGGGGGAGGGTGGCTGAAGCTTTCTTT,CSARDGGRVAEAFF
TRBD1,.,TRBJ2-2,TRBV6-5,17,TGTGCCAGCAGTTCCAGCCGACAGGGGAGAAGGCCCGGGGAGCTGTTTTTT,CASSSSRQGRRPGELFF
.,.,TRBJ1-1,TRBV18,15,TGTGCCAGCTCACCCTTCGGGGGCTCGGGAACTGAAGCTTTCTTT,CASSPFGGSGTEAFF
TRBD1,.,TRBJ2-3,TRBV20-1,11,TGCAGTGCGGGCAGGGGGGATACGCAGTATTTT,CSAGRGDTQYF
.,many,TRBJ2-3,TRBV6-1,13,TGTGCCAGCAGCGCGACGTTCACAGATACGCAGTATTTT,CASSATFTDTQYF
TRBD2,.,TRBJ2-1,TRBV5-1,17,TGCGCCAGCAGCTTGGCACTAGCGGGAGGTATCGGAAATGAGCAGTTCTTC,CASSLALAGGIGNEQFF
.,.,TRBJ2-6,TRBV5-1,14,TGCGCCAGCAGCTTGGTACCTGGGGCCAACGTCCTGACTTTC,CASSLVPGANVLTF
TRBD1,.,TRBJ1-6,TRBV12-3/TRBV12-4,14,TGTGCCAGCACGACCGGGACAGGGAAATCACCCCTCCACTTT,CASTTGTGKSPLHF
.,.,TRBJ2-7,TRBV5-1,14,TGCGCCAGCAGCGAGGGACTCGAAGGGGGGGAGCAGTACTTC,CASSEGLEGGEQYF
TRBD2,.,TRBJ2-2,TRBV4-1,20,TGCGCCAGCAGCCAAGAGTCCGCGACTAGCGGGAGGGTGTACACCGGGGAGCTGTTTTTT,CASSQESATSGRVYTGELFF
.,.,TRBJ2-1,TRBV5-1,13,TGCGCCAGCAAGGGACGGTCGTACAATGAGCAGTTCTTC,CASKGRSYNEQFF
.,few,TRBJ2-1,TRBV7-2,15,TGTGCCAGCAGCTCGGGACCACCACGCTACAATGAGCAGTTCTTC,CASSSGPPRYNEQFF
.,.,TRBJ1-6,TRBV7-9,13,TGTGCCAGCAGAGAGGGCTCTAATTCACCCCTCCACTTT,CASREGSNSPLHF
TRBD2,few,TRBJ2-1,TRBV3-1,12,TGTGCCAGCAGCCAAGACGGCGGGAGGCAGTTCTTC,CASSQDGGRQFF
.,.,TRBJ2-3,TRBV20-1,16,TGCAGTGCTCGGGGTCGGTCGGGTGGGTTCACAGATACGCAGTATTTT,CSARGRSGGFTDTQYF
.,many,TRBJ2-1,TRBV20-1,14,TGCAGTAAATTAGCGGCTACGAGGCCCAATGAGCAGTTCTTC,CSKLAATRPNEQFF
.,few,TRBJ2-3,TRBV10-1,12,TGCGCCAGCATGTCTAGCGATTATACGCAGTATTTT,CASMSSDYTQYF
.,.,TRBJ1-1,TRBV6-1,14,TGTGCCAGCAGTGAAGCTATTTGGGGCCCAGGGGCTTTCTTT,CASSEAIWGPGAFF
.,.,TRBJ2-1,TRBV6-4,14,TGTGCCAGCAGTCAAACGTATACTAGCAATGAGCAGTTCTTC,CASSQTYTSNEQFF
.,.,TRBJ1-6,TRBV12-3/TRBV12-4,13,TGTGCCAGCAGTCGGGTGAATAATTCACCCCTCCACTTT,CASSRVNNSPLHF
.,many,TRBJ2-3,TRBV12-3/TRBV12-4,15,TGTGCCAGCAGTCCCCAGGGCCTTTCCACAGATACGCAGTATTTT,CASSPQGLSTDTQYF
TRBD2,.,TRBJ2-3,TRBV10-3,16,TGTGCCATCAGAGAGGCTAGCGGGGACCCCACAGATACGCAGTATTTT,CAIREASGDPTDTQYF
.,.,TRBJ2-5,TRBV3-1,13,TGTGCCAGCAGCCAAGGAAGTGTTACGGCCCAGTACTTC,CASSQGSVTAQYF
.,.,TRBJ1-1,TRBV3-1,14,TGTGCCAGCAGCCAAGAAGGAGGGATCACTGAAGCTTTCTTT,CASSQEGGITEAFF
.,many,TRBJ1-2,TRBV20-1,13,TGCAGTGCTCGCCGGGACAATCATCAAGGCTACACCTTC,CSARRDNHQGYTF
.,many,TRBJ2-2,TRBV5-1,15,TGCGCCAGCAGCTCAGACTTCGGGTTCACCGGGGAGCTGTTTTTT,CASSSDFGFTGELFF
.,.,TRBJ2-5,TRBV18,15,TGTGCCAGCTCCCCCAGGAGTCAGGGATGGGAGACCCAGTACTTC,CASSPRSQGWETQYF
.,.,TRBJ2-5,TRBV11-2,15,TGTGCCAGCAGCTTAGATCCGACAGTCCAAGAGACCCAGTACTTC,CASSLDPTVQETQYF
.,few,TRBJ2-1,TRBV3-1,13,TGTGCCAGCAGCCAAGATGGGTGGAATGAGCAGTTCTTC,CASSQDGWNEQFF
TRBD1,few,TRBJ1-5,TRBV27,13,TGTGCCAGCAGGGGACAGGGCCGGCAGCCCCAGCATTTT,CASRGQGRQPQHF
TRBD1,.,TRBJ2-2,TRBV7-9,15,TGTGCCAGCAGCTTAACGGGACAGGGTACCGGGGAGCTGTTTTTT,CASSLTGQGTGELFF
.,.,TRBJ2-5,TRBV7-7,15,TGTGCCAGCACCAAAAATGGCGGTCCCGGAGAGACCCAGTACTTC,CASTKNGGPGETQYF
.,.,TRBJ2-5,TRBV12-3/TRBV12-4,15,TGTGCCAGCAGTCCGCTCGGGACTCCCCAGGAGACCCAGTACTTC,CASSPLGTPQETQYF
.,many,TRBJ1-6,TRBV7-9,12,TGTGCCAGCAGCTTAGAGGATTCACCCCTCCACTTT,CASSLEDSPLHF
.,few,TRBJ1-4,TRBV5-1,14,TGCGCCAGCAGCTCAGGGGCAACTAATGAAAAACTGTTTTTT,CASSSGATNEKLFF
.,few,TRBJ2-7,TRBV30,13,TGTGCCTGGAGTGACGGGAGCTCCTACGAGCAGTACTTC,CAWSDGSSYEQYF
TRBD2,.,TRBJ2-5,TRBV5-1,16,TGCGCCAGCAGCTTGGGGTCCAGCGGGGGCGAAGAGACCCAGTACTTC,CASSLGSSGGEETQYF
.,.,TRBJ1-2,TRBV11-2,14,TGTGCCAGCAGCTCCGGGGGAGGGAACTATGGCTACACCTTC,CASSSGGGNYGYTF
.,.,TRBJ2-1,TRBV3-1,15,TGTGCCAGCAGCCAATTAGCAGACTCCTACAATGAGCAGTTCTTC,CASSQLADSYNEQFF
.,.,TRBJ2-2,TRBV5-1,14,TGCGCCAGCAGCTTATGGGATTACACCGGGGAGCTGTTTTTT,CASSLWDYTGELFF
.,.,TRBJ2-2,TRBV20-1,14,TGCAGTGCTAGTAGGCCTACTGGAACCGGGGAGCTGTTTTTT,CSASRPTGTGELFF
TRBD1,many,TRBJ2-1,TRBV7-9,16,TGTGCCAGCAGCTTAGGGTTGCAGGGGCAGGGGGCTGAGCAGTTCTTC,CASSLGLQGQGAEQFF
TRBD2,.,TRBJ2-7,TRBV27,11,TGTGCCAGCCGACTGGGGGGGGAGCAGTACTTC,CASRLGGEQYF
.,.,TRBJ2-5,TRBV9,13,TGTGCCAGCAGCGTAACAGGGAAAGAGACCCAGTACTTC,CASSVTGKETQYF
.,.,TRBJ1-1,TRBV6-1,13,TGTGCCAGCAACGCTGCTTCGAACACTGAAGCTTTCTTT,CASNAASNTEAFF
TRBD2,many,TRBJ2-7,TRBV5-1,13,TGCGCCAGCAGCTCCGGGACTAGAAACGAGCAGTACTTC,CASSSGTRNEQYF
TRBD2,.,TRBJ2-1,TRBV5-1,14,TGCGCCAGCAGCTTGGCCGACGGGAGGAATGAGCAGTTCTTC,CASSLADGRNEQFF